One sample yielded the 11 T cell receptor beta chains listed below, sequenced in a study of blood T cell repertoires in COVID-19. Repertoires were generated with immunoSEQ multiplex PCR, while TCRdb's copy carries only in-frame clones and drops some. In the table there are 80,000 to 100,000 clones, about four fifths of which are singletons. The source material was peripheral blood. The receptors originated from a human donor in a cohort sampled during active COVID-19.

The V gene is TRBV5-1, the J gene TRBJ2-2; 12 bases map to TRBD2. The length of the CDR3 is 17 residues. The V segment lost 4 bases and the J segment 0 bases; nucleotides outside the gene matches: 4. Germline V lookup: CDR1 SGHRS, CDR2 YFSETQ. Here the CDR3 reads CASSPLAGGPNTGELFF. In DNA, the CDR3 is TGCGCCAGCAGCCCCCTAGCGGGAGGGCCGAACACCGGGGAGCTGTTTTTT.

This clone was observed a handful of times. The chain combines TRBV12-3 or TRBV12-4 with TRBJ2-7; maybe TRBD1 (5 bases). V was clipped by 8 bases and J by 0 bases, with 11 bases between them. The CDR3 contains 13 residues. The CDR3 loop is CASAAGSSYEQYF. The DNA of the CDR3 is TGTGCCAGCGCCGCAGGGTCCTCCTACGAGCAGTACTTC.

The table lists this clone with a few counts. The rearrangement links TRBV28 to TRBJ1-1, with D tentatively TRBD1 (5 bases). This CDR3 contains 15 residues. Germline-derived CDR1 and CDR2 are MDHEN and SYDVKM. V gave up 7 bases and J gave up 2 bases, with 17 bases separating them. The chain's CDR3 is CASNRPSGINTEAFF. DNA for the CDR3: TGTGCCAGCAATCGGCCGTCAGGGATAAACACTGAAGCTTTCTTT.

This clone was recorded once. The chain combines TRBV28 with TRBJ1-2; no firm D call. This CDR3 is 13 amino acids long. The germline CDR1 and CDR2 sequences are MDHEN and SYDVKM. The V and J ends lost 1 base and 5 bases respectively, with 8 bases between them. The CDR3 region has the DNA TGTGCCAGCAGTTTATCGGGTCGGTATGGCTACACCTTC. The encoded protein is CASSLSGRYGYTF.

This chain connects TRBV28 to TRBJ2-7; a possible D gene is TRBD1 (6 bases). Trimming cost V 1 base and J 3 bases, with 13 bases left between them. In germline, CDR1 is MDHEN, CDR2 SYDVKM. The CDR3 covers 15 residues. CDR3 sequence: CASSLSGAKRYEQYF. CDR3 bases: TGTGCCAGCAGTTTATCAGGGGCCAAACGCTACGAGCAGTACTTC.

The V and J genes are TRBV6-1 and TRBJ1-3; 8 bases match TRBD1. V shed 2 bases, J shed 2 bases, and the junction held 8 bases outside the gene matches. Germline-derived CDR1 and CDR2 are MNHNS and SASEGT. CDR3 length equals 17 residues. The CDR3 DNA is TGTGCCAGCAGTGAAAGACAGGGGAGAATGGCTGGAAACACCATATATTTT. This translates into CASSERQGRMAGNTIYF.

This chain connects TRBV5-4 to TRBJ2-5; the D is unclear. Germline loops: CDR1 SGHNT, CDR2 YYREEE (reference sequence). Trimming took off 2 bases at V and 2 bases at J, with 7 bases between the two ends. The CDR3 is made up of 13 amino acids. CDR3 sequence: CASSLLSQETQYF. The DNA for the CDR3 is TGTGCCAGCAGCTTACTATCTCAAGAGACCCAGTACTTC. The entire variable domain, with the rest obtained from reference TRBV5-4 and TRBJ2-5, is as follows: ETGVTQSPTHLIKTRGQQVTLRCSSQSGHNTVSWYQQALGQGPQFIFQYYREEENGRGNFPPRFSGLQFPNYSSELNVNALELDDSALYLCASSLLSQETQYFGPGTRLLVL.

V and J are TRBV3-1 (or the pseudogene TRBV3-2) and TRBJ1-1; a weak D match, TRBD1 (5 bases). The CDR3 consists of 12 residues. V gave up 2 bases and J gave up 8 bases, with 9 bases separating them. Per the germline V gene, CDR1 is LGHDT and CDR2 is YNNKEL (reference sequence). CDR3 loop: CASSQSRQEAFF. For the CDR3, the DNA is TGTGCCAGCAGCCAATCCCGACAGGAAGCTTTCTTT.

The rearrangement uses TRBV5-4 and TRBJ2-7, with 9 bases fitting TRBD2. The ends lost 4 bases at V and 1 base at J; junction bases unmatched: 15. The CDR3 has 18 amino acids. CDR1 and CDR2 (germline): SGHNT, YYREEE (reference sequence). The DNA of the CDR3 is TGTGCCAGCAGCCCCGTTAGTAGCGGGAGTACAAGGTCCTACGAGCAGTACTTC. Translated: CASSPVSSGSTRSYEQYF.

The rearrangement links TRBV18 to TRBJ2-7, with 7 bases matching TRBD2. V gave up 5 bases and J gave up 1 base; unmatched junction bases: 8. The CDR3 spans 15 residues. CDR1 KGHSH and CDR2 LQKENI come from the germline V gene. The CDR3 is CASSGGGPESYEQYF. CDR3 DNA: TGTGCCAGCTCAGGGGGGGGACCCGAGTCCTACGAGCAGTACTTC.

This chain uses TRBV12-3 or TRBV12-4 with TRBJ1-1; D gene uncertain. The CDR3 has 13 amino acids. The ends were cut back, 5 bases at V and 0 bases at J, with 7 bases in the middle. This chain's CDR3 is CASSLYLNTEAFF. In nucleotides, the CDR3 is TGTGCCAGCAGTCTCTACCTGAACACTGAAGCTTTCTTT.